Reported below is one TCR beta chain. The sample comes from a study of blood T cell repertoires in COVID-19. For the study at large: Samples came from the United States, Italy and Spain, spanning acute and convalescent COVID-19. The analysed material was cDNA or gDNA that came from T cells, B-cell-depleted T cells, or PBMCs.

As processed by the authors: Reference gene primer amplification gave estimated nucleated cell counts. Profiling relied on immunoSEQ multiplex PCR, and the TCRdb table lists in-frame clones only, not all of them. V and J calls and clone size are copied from that table; D and trimming were computed from the DNA. The sample lists fewer than 200,000 clones; approximately 86% were seen once. The sample comprised peripheral blood. This clonotype was sampled from a man in his fifties or sixties with active or convalescent COVID-19.

CDR3 amino acids: CASSIGSGDQPQHF. CDR3 nucleotides: TGTGCCAGTAGTATAGGGTCAGGGGATCAGCCCCAGCATTTT. The chain uses TRBV19 and TRBJ1-5; tentative D call: TRBD1 (6 bases). V was pared by 1 base and J by 5 bases, with 9 bases between. The CDR3 contains 14 residues. CDR1 LNHDA and CDR2 SQIVND come from the germline V gene (reference sequence).